These T cell receptor beta chains were read from a single sample in a study of OX40 agonist ivuxolimab in advanced cancers. Produced via immunoSEQ multiplex PCR; TCRdb's table is partial and in-frame only. The sample consists of approximately 75,000 clones, more than 90% of them appearing once. This specimen was CD4+ or CD8+ T cells sorted from blood, taken in a trial of the OX40 agonist ivuxolimab. These receptors all stem from an adult with an advanced solid tumor such as melanoma, head and neck, liver or kidney cancer. Both conserved end residues are part of each CDR3. Fields, in order: D gene, J gene, V gene, clone size, CDR3 protein, CDR3 DNA. A D gene is named only where the DNA matches it firmly. The size field is filled for only some rows; it gives once, few, many or a size class.

>TRBD1|TRBJ1-2|TRBV5-1|NA
CASSLVAGGDNYGYTF
TGCGCCAGCAGCTTGGTTGCAGGGGGGGATAACTATGGCTACACCTTC
>TRBD2|TRBJ2-3|TRBV4-3|NA
CASSTLGGVADTQYF
TGCGCCAGCAGCACCTTGGGGGGGGTCGCAGATACGCAGTATTTT
>TRBD1|TRBJ2-7|TRBV6-6|NA
CASSYSDRGSYEQYF
TGTGCCAGCAGTTACTCGGACAGGGGATCCTACGAGCAGTACTTC
>NA|TRBJ1-1|TRBV19|NA
CASSATSYTEAFF
TGTGCCAGTAGTGCTACAAGTTACACTGAAGCTTTCTTT
>NA|TRBJ1-1|TRBV29-1|NA
CSVGSGDGEAFF
TGCAGCGTTGGGAGCGGGGACGGTGAAGCTTTCTTT
>TRBD2|TRBJ2-3|TRBV5-1|once
CASSPLTSGSGTQYF
TGCGCCAGCAGCCCATTGACTAGCGGGAGTGGTACGCAGTATTTT
>NA|TRBJ2-1|TRBV6-5|NA
CASSYRALVPHEQFF
TGTGCCAGCAGTTACAGGGCCCTTGTCCCCCATGAGCAGTTCTTC
>NA|TRBJ2-7|TRBV19|NA
CASSIQGYSYEQYF
TGTGCCAGTAGTATTCAGGGTTACTCCTACGAGCAGTACTTC
>NA|TRBJ1-5|TRBV30|NA
CAWSPQSAAGPQHF
TGTGCCTGGAGTCCCCAGTCGGCCGCTGGCCCCCAGCATTTT
>NA|TRBJ1-3|TRBV6-5|once
CASTDGQLGNTIYF
TGTGCCAGCACCGACGGGCAGCTCGGGAACACCATATATTTT
>TRBD1|TRBJ1-2|TRBV19|NA
CASSHMFGQGGGYGYTF
TGTGCCAGTAGTCATATGTTCGGGCAGGGGGGAGGCTATGGCTACACCTTC
>NA|TRBJ1-1|TRBV27|NA
CASSLRQGFEAFF
TGTGCCAGCAGTTTGCGTCAAGGGTTTGAAGCTTTCTTT
>NA|TRBJ2-2|TRBV10-3|NA
CAISEVSTSGELFF
TGTGCCATCAGCGAGGTCTCTACGTCCGGGGAGCTGTTTTTT
>TRBD2|TRBJ2-1|TRBV7-2|NA
CASSISGIGDEQFF
TGTGCCAGCAGCATTAGCGGGATTGGCGATGAGCAGTTCTTC
>NA|TRBJ2-7|TRBV19|few
CASSHPGRTLGEQYF
TGTGCCAGTAGTCACCCGGGACGGACATTGGGCGAGCAGTACTTC
>NA|TRBJ2-7|TRBV18|NA
CASSITTDRSSYEQYF
TGTGCCAGCTCAATAACCACCGACCGTAGCTCCTACGAGCAGTACTTC
>TRBD2|TRBJ2-5|TRBV19|NA
CASSKTSGEVQETQYF
TGTGCCAGTAGTAAAACTAGCGGGGAGGTACAAGAGACCCAGTACTTC
>TRBD1|TRBJ2-7|TRBV15|NA
CATSSSPDRSYEQYF
TGTGCCACCAGCAGTTCCCCGGACAGGAGCTACGAGCAGTACTTC